The table lists the clone carrying this T cell receptor (beta chain) with a few counts. Its specificity is not known. This sample was included in a study of cytomegalovirus exposure and HLA in healthy donors. For the study at large: Genetic ancestry analysis placed over 65% of the 410 or so donors that were genotyped in the Caucasian-associated cluster. Points from the study as a whole: Segments of the TCR beta V type were, in most cases, productive about 90% or about 30% of the time in an earlier analysis. According to a later analysis, donors in an Asian-associated ancestry cluster reportedly had fewer N-insertions than the roughly 720-donor mean. Further analysis, carried out later, found HLA-associated TCR beta chains more clonally expanded than equally common other chains.

13 Jbeta primers and 60 Vbeta primers were used for the PCR. The data were produced by immunoSEQ multiplex PCR, yet TCRdb's version contains in-frame clones alone and is incomplete. The sample has roughly 110,000 clones, about 70% seen once. The CDR3 extends over 15 amino acids. Germline V CDR1 and CDR2: SEHNR, FQNEAQ (reference sequence). The J segment lost 1 base and the V segment lost 5 bases, leaving 8 bases of the junction unmatched. The TCR comes from a woman in her thirties or forties in good health and CMV-seropositive. Sample: PBMCs. This chain links TRBV7-9 with TRBJ2-7, with 7 bases fitting TRBD2. CDR3: CASSARTGGSYEQYF. The DNA for the CDR3 is TGTGCCAGCAGCGCACGGACGGGGGGATCCTACGAGCAGTACTTC.